The 11 T cell receptor beta chains below come from one sample, sequenced in a study of blood T cell repertoires in COVID-19. Sequencing used immunoSEQ multiplex PCR; TCRdb keeps in-frame clones, though not all of them. This table holds a few hundred thousand clones, about 86% found once. Input material: peripheral blood. All receptors come from a man older than 75 with acute or convalescent COVID-19.

For the CDR3, the DNA is TGTGCCAGCATTGACAGGCGGAGCGGCTACACCTTC. Its translation: CASIDRRSGYTF. The chain combines TRBV7-9 with TRBJ1-2, with D perhaps TRBD1 (6 bases). This CDR3 is built from 12 residues. Trimming stripped 7 bases from V and 8 bases from J, with 14 bases between. In germline, CDR1 is SEHNR, CDR2 FQNEAQ (reference sequence).

This clone showed up just once. The chain links TRBV28 to TRBJ1-4; 10 bases line up with TRBD1. The V segment lost 5 bases and the J segment 8 bases; nucleotides outside the gene matches: 8. Germline loops: CDR1 MDHEN, CDR2 SYDVKM. This CDR3 comprises 15 residues. The CDR3 bases are TGTGCCAGCAGTCGGGGGGACAGGGGAGAAGAAAAACTGTTTTTT. Residues: CASSRGDRGEEKLFF.

This chain links TRBV3-1 (or the pseudogene TRBV3-2) with TRBJ1-1, with 8 bases identical to TRBD1. The CDR3 extends over 15 amino acids. The ends lost 4 bases at V and 4 bases at J; junction bases unmatched: 8. In germline, CDR1 is LGHDT, CDR2 YNNKEL (reference sequence). Here the CDR3 DNA reads TGTGCCAGCAGCCGACTGACAGGGGTAGGCACTGAAGCTTTCTTT. Translation gives CASSRLTGVGTEAFF.

The chain carries TRBV2 and TRBJ1-5, with 9 positions matching TRBD1. CDR3 length equals 14 residues. The germline CDR1 and CDR2 sequences are SNHLY and FYNNEI. With V trimmed by 5 bases and J by 4 bases, 3 bases remained unmatched. CDR3 in DNA: TGTGCCAGCAGTTCACAGGGGGCGAATCAGCCCCAGCATTTT. Protein sequence: CASSSQGANQPQHF.

The rearrangement links TRBV30 to TRBJ1-1; no definite D call. The V end was cut by 0 bases, the J end by 4 bases, with 12 bases between. In germline, CDR1 is GTSNPN, CDR2 SVGIG (reference sequence). This CDR3 contains 14 residues. CDR3 sequence (DNA): TGTGCCTGGAGTGTATGCCCTTTCGGCACTGAAGCTTTCTTT. It encodes CAWSVCPFGTEAFF.

The chain is built from TRBV4-3 and TRBJ2-5; 8 nucleotides line up with TRBD2. CDR3 length: 16 amino acids. V shed 0 bases and J 4 bases; nucleotides not matched to a gene: 7. Germline loops: CDR1 LGHNA, CDR2 YSLEER. CDR3: CASSQDWREDRETQYF. As DNA, the CDR3 is TGCGCCAGCAGCCAAGATTGGCGGGAGGATCGAGAGACCCAGTACTTC.

The CDR3 loop reads CASSRAGDTEAFF. CDR3 sequence (DNA): TGTGCCAGCAGCCGGGCAGGGGATACTGAAGCTTTCTTT. This rearrangement joins TRBV11-2 to TRBJ1-1; D is perhaps TRBD1 (6 bases). CDR3 length equals 13 residues. Germline CDR1 and CDR2: SGHAT and FQNNGV. The V and J ends lost 5 bases and 5 bases respectively, with 12 bases between them.

The V and J genes are TRBV9 and TRBJ2-7; TRBD1 agrees at 8 bases. Germline loops: CDR1 SGDLS, CDR2 YYNGEE. Trimming cost V 3 bases and J 4 bases; bases outside gene matches: 12. The CDR3 runs to 16 residues. The CDR3 reads CASSAQDRGGGYEQYF. CDR3 nucleotide sequence: TGTGCCAGCAGCGCCCAAGACAGGGGTGGAGGGTACGAGCAGTACTTC. Using reference TRBV9 and TRBJ2-7 for the parts outside the CDR3, the full variable domain is DSGVTQTPKHLITATGQRVTLRCSPRSGDLSVYWYQQSLDQGLQFLIQYYNGEERAKGNILERFSAQQFPDLHSELNLSSLELGDSALYFCASSAQDRGGGYEQYFGPGTRLTVT.

A few counts support this clone. This rearrangement joins TRBV7-2 to TRBJ2-2; the D gene is possibly TRBD2 (6 bases). The CDR3 runs 14 residues. V lost 5 bases to trimming and J lost 6 bases, with 13 bases between them. The V gene's germline CDR1 is SGHTA and CDR2 FQGNSA. CDR3 amino acids: CASSPGGVAGELFF. CDR3 in DNA: TGTGCCAGCAGCCCCGGGGGAGTCGCCGGGGAGCTGTTTTTT.

The chain couples TRBV10-3 to TRBJ1-6; D may be TRBD1 (6 bases). The V gene's germline CDR1 is ENHRY and CDR2 SYGVKD. V gave up 3 bases and J gave up 11 bases, with 14 bases separating them. The CDR3 has 14 amino acids. The CDR3: CAISEEGDMAPLHF. The CDR3 DNA reads TGTGCCATCAGTGAAGAGGGGGATATGGCACCCCTCCACTTT.

This clone was seen once. V usage is TRBV2 and J usage is TRBJ2-5; 7 nucleotides align to TRBD2. V shed 1 base, J shed 4 bases, and the junction held 6 bases outside the gene matches. Per germline, CDR1 SNHLY and CDR2 FYNNEI. The CDR3 is made up of 15 amino acids. CDR3 loop: CASSEVLVAGETQYF. CDR3 in DNA: TGTGCCAGCAGTGAAGTCTTGGTAGCGGGAGAGACCCAGTACTTC.